This T cell receptor beta chain was sequenced during a study of PD-1 blockade in classical Hodgkin lymphoma. Study-wide findings and caveats: TCR diversity in CD4+, not CD8+, cells rose significantly by C4D1.

The table came from immunoSEQ multiplex PCR; TCRdb's copy has only in-frame clones and leaves some out. Of tens of thousands of clones in the sample, roughly 84% were seen once. CDR1 is MNHEY, CDR2 SVGAGI, per germline. The CDR3 is made up of 14 amino acids. The junction had 6 bases not matched to a gene; V was cut back by 7 bases and J by 5 bases. No patient escaped relapse after autologous stem cell transplantation, and brentuximab vedotin exposure varied. Starting with thawed PBMCs, CD4+ T cells were purified by magnetic negative selection. Classification of best responses gave complete response, partial response or progressive disease. In its sample, this clone was seen a few times. What it binds is unknown.

The sequenced sample was CD4+ T cells from blood, obtained at baseline. The genes are TRBV6-5 and TRBJ2-5; 11 bases are a match to TRBD2. The receptor's source is a human donor with classical Hodgkin lymphoma. In DNA form, the CDR3 reads TGTGCCAGCACCCCACTAGCGGGGGTTGAGACCCAGTACTTC. This codes for CASTPLAGVETQYF.